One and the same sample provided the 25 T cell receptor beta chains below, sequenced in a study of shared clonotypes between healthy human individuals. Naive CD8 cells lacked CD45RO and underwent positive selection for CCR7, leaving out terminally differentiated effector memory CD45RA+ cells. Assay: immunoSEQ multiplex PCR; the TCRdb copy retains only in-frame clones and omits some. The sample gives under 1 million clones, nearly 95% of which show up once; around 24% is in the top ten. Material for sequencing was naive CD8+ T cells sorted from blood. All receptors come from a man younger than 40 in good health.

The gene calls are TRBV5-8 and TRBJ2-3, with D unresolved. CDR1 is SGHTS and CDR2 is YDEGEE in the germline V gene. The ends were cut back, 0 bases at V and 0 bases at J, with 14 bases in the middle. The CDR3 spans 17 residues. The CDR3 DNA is TGTGCCAGCAGCTTGGCCATTTGGATCGCGAGCACAGATACGCAGTATTTT. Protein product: CASSLAIWIASTDTQYF.

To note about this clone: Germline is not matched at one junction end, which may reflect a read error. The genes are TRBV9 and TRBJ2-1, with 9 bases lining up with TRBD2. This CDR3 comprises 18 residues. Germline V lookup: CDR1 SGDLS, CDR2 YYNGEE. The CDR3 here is CAGSPQPLSGSDKTEQFF. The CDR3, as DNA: TGTGCCGGCAGCCCCCAGCCCCTTAGCGGGAGCGACAAGACTGAGCAGTTCTTC.

CDR3 DNA sequence: TGTGCCATGTCGGGGGACACCGGGGAGCTGTTTTTT. Amino acids: CAMSGDTGELFF. The chain has TRBV28 and TRBJ2-2, with D perhaps matching TRBD2 (6 bases). CDR1 is MDHEN, CDR2 SYDVKM, per germline. Trimming shortened V by 10 bases and J by 3 bases, and 9 bases separated the two germline ends. The CDR3 covers 12 residues.

This CDR3 is CASESGSMGGEQFF. CDR3 nucleotides: TGTGCCAGCGAGTCGGGCAGTATGGGGGGTGAGCAGTTCTTC. This chain connects TRBV9 to TRBJ2-1, with D possibly being TRBD2 (6 bases). V was cut by 7 bases and J by 9 bases, with 20 bases left in between. The CDR3 is 14 amino acids. Germline V CDR1 and CDR2: SGDLS, YYNGEE.

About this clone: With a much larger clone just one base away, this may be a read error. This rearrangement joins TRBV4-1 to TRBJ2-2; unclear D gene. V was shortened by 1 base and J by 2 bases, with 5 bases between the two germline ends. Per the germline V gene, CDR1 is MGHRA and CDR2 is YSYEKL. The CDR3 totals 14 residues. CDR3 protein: CASSQVHNTGELFF. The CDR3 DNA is TGCGCCAGCAGCCAAGTCCATAACACCGGGGAGCTGTTTTTT.

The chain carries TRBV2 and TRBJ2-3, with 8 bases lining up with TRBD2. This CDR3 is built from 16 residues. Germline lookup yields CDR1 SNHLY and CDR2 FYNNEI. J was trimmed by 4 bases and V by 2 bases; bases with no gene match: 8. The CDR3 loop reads CASSEIPGLESDTQYF. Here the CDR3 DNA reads TGTGCCAGCAGTGAAATCCCGGGACTAGAGTCAGATACGCAGTATTTT.

The CDR3 region is CASSLPGGKEQYF. CDR3 in DNA: TGTGCCAGCAGCTTACCAGGGGGTAAGGAGCAGTACTTC. This rearrangement joins TRBV5-6 to TRBJ2-7; 7 bases align to TRBD1. The CDR3 is made up of 13 amino acids. The germline V gene encodes CDR1 SGHDT and CDR2 YYEEEE. The junction had 6 bases not matched to a gene; V was cut back by 2 bases and J by 7 bases.

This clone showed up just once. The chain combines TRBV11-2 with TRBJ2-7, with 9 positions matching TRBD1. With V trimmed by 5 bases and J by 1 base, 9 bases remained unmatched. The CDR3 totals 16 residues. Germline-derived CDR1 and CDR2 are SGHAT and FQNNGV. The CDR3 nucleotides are TGTGCCAGCAGCGCCCTGGGGACAGGGAGATCCTACGAGCAGTACTTC. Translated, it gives CASSALGTGRSYEQYF.

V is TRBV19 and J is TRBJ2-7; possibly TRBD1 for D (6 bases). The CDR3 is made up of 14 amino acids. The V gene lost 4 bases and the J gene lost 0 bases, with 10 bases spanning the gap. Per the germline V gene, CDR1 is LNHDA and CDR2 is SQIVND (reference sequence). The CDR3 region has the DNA TGTGCCAGTAGTAGAACAGGGCACTCCTACGAGCAGTACTTC. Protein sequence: CASSRTGHSYEQYF.

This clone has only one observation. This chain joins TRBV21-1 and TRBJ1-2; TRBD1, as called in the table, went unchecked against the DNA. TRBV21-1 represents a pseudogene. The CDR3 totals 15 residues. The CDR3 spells CASRLRDRGTCGYTF. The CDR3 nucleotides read TGTGCCAGCAGGCTCCGGGACAGGGGTACTTGTGGCTACACCTTC.

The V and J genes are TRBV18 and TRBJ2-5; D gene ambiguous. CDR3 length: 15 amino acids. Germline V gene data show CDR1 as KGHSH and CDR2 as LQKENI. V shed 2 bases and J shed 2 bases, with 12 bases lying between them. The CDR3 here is CASSPDFLGQETQYF. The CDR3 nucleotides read TGTGCCAGCTCACCAGATTTTCTGGGGCAAGAGACCCAGTACTTC.

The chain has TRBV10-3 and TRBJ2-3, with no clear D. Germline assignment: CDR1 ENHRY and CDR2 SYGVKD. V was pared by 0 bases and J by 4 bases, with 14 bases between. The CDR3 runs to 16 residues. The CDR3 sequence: CAISESFGEWADTQYF. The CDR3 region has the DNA TGTGCCATCAGTGAGTCGTTCGGTGAGTGGGCAGATACGCAGTATTTT.

The CDR3 bases are TGTGCCAGCAGCTTCGCGGGAGGGGAACCCTACGAGCAGTACTTC. This sequence encodes CASSFAGGEPYEQYF. V and J are TRBV7-3 and TRBJ2-7; 9 bases are a match to TRBD2. Unmatched junction bases numbered 5, after V lost 3 bases and J lost 2 bases. This CDR3 contains 15 residues. The germline V gene has CDR1 SGHTA and CDR2 FQGTGA.

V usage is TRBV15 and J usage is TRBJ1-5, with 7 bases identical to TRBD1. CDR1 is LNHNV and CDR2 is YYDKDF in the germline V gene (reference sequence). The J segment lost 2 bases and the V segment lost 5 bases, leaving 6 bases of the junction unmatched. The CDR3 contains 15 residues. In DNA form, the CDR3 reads TGTGCCACCAGCCCGGACAGGCTGGGCAATCAGCCCCAGCATTTT. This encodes CATSPDRLGNQPQHF.

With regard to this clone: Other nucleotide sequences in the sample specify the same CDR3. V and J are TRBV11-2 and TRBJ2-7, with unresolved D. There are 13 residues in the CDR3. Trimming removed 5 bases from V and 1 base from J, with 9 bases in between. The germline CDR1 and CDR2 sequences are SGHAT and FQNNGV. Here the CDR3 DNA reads TGTGCCAGCAGCCCCAGGTCTTCCTACGAGCAGTACTTC. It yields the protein CASSPRSSYEQYF.

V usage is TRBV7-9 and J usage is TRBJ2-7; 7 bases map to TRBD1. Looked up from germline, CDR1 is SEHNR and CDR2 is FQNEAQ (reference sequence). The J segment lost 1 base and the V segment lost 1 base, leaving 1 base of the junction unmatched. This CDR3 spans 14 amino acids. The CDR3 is CASSLVDRSYEQYF. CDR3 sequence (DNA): TGTGCCAGCAGCTTAGTGGACAGGTCCTACGAGCAGTACTTC. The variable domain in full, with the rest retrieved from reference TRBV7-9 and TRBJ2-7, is DTGVSQNPRHKITKRGQNVTFRCDPISEHNRLYWYRQTLGQGPEFLTYFQNEAQLEKSRLLSDRFSAERPKGSFSTLEIQRTEQGDSAMYLCASSLVDRSYEQYFGPGTRLTVT.

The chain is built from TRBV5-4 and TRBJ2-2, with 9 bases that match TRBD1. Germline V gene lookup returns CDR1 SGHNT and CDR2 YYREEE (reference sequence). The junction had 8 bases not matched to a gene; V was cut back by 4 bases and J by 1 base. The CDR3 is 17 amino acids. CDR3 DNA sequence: TGTGCCAGCAGCCTAGCAATGGACAGGGGGAACACCGGGGAGCTGTTTTTT. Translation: CASSLAMDRGNTGELFF.

As DNA, the CDR3 is TGTGCCAGCAGTTATCGTTTCCTCGGCAGGCGTTACGAGCAGTACTTC. It yields the protein CASSYRFLGRRYEQYF. The chain is built from TRBV28 and TRBJ2-7; D unresolved. Trimming stripped 4 bases from V and 4 bases from J, with 20 bases between. This CDR3 comprises 16 residues. Germline CDR1 reads MDHEN; CDR2 reads SYDVKM.

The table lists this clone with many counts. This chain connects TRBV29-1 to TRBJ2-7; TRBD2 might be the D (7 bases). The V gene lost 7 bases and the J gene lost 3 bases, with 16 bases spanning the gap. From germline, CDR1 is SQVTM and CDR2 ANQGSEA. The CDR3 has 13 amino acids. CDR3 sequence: CSAGEGENYEQYF. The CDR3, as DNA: TGCAGCGCTGGGGAGGGGGAGAACTACGAGCAGTACTTC.

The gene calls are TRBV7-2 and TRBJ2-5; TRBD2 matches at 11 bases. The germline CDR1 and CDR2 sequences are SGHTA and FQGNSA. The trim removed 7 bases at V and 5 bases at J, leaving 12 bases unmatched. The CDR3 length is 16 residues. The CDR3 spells CASTPNPSGRTETQYF. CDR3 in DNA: TGTGCCAGCACCCCGAACCCTAGCGGGAGGACGGAGACCCAGTACTTC.

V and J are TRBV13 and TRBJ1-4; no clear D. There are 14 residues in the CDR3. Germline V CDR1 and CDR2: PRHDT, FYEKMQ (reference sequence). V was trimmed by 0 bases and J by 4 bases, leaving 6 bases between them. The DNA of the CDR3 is TGTGCCAGCAGCTTAGGCGGGCTTAATGAAAAACTGTTTTTT. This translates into CASSLGGLNEKLFF.

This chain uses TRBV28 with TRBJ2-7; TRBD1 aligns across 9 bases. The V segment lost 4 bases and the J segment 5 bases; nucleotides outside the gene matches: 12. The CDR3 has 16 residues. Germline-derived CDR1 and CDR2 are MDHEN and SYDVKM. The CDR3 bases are TGTGCCAGCAGTTCTACCGGGACAGGGCTTTCCCACGAGCAGTACTTC. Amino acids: CASSSTGTGLSHEQYF.

CDR3 DNA: TGCGCCAGCAGCCACAGGACAGTAAATGGCTACACCTTC. This sequence encodes CASSHRTVNGYTF. This chain connects TRBV4-1 to TRBJ1-2; TRBD1 is a possible D gene (6 bases). The V gene lost 3 bases and the J gene lost 6 bases, with 11 bases spanning the gap. The CDR3 totals 13 residues. Germline V gives CDR1 MGHRA, CDR2 YSYEKL.

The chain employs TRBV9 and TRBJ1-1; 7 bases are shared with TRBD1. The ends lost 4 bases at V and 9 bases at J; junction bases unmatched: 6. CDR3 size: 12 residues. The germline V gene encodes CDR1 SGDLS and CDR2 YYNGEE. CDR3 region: CASSTWTGKAFF. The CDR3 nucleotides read TGTGCCAGCAGCACCTGGACAGGAAAAGCTTTCTTT.

CDR3: CAPVGTSGSSYEQYF. The CDR3 bases are TGCGCCCCCGTGGGGACTAGCGGGAGCTCCTACGAGCAGTACTTC. The chain carries TRBV10-1 and TRBJ2-7, with 14 nucleotides matching TRBD2. V lost 11 bases and J lost 0; bases outside the gene matches: 6. Germline V gene data show CDR1 as WNHNN and CDR2 as SYGVQD (reference sequence). This CDR3 region has 15 residues.